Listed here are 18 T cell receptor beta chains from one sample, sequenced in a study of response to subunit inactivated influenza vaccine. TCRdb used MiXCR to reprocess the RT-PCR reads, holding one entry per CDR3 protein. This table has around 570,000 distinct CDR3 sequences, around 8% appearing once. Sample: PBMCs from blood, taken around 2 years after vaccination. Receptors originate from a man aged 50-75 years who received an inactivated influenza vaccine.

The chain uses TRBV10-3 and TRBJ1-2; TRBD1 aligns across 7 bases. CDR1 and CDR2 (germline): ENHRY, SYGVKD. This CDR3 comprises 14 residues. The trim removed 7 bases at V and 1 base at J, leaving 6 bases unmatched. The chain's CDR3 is CAIKEGTDNYGYTF. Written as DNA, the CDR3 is TGTGCCATCAAGGAGGGGACAGATAACTATGGCTACACCTTC.

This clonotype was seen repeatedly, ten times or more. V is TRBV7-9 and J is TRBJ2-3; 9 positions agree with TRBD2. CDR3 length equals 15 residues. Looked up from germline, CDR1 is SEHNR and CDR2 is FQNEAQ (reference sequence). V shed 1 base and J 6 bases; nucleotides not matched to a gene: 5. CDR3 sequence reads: CASSLVLSGSDTQYF. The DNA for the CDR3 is TGTGCCAGCAGCTTAGTGCTTAGCGGGAGTGATACGCAGTATTTT.

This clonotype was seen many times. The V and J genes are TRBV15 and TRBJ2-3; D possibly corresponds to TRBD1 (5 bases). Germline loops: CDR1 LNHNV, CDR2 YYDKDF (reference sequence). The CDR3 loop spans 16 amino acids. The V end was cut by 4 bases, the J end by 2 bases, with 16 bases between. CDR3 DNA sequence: TGTGCCACCAGCACCCTATCAGGGTGGGACACAGATACGCAGTATTTT. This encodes CATSTLSGWDTDTQYF.

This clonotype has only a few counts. CDR3 loop: CASSSPTGSDEQFF. DNA for the CDR3: TGTGCCAGCAGCTCCCCAACAGGGAGCGATGAGCAGTTCTTC. The gene calls are TRBV7-9 and TRBJ2-1; perhaps TRBD1 as D (6 bases). This CDR3 is built from 14 residues. V dropped 4 bases and J dropped 8 bases, with 15 bases sitting between them. Germline CDR1 reads SEHNR; CDR2 reads FQNEAQ (reference sequence).

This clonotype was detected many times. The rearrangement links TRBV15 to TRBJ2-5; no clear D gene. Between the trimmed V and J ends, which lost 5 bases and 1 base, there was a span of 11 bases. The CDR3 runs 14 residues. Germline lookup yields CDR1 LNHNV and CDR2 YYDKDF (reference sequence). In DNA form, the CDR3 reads TGTGCCACCAGCCCCGGGCGGATCCAAGAGACCCAGTACTTC. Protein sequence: CATSPGRIQETQYF.

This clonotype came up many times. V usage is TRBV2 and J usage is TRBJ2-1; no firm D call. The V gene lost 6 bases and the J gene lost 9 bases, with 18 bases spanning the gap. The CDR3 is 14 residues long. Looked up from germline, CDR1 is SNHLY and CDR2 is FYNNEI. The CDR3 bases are TGTGCCAGCAGGTCCGAAGGTCGATGGAGTGAGCAGTTCTTC. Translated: CASRSEGRWSEQFF.

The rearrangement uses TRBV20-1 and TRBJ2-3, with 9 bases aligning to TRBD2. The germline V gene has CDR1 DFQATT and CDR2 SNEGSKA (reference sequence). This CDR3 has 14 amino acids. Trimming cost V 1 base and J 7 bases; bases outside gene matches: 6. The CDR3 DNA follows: TGCAGTGCTAGAGGGGCGGGGGGGCCAAATACGCAGTATTTT. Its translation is CSARGAGGPNTQYF.

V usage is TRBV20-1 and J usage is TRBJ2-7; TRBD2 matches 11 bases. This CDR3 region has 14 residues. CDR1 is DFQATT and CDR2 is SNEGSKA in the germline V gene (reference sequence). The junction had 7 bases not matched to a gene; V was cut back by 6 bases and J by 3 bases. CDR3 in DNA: TGCAGTGCCACACTAGCGGGAGCTATCTACGAGCAGTACTTC. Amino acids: CSATLAGAIYEQYF.

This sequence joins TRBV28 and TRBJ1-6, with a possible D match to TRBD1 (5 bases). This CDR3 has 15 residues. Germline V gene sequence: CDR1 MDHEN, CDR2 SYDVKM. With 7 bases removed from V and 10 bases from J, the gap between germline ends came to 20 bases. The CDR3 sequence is CASTPIGAEDSPLHF. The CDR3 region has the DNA TGTGCCAGCACTCCGATTGGGGCAGAGGACTCACCCCTCCACTTT.

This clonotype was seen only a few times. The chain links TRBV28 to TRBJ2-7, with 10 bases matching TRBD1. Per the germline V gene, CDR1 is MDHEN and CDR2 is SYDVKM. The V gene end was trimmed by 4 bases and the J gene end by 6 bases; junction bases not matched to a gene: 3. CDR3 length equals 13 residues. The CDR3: CASSSRTGGEQYF. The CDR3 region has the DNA TGTGCCAGCAGTTCAAGGACAGGGGGCGAGCAGTACTTC.

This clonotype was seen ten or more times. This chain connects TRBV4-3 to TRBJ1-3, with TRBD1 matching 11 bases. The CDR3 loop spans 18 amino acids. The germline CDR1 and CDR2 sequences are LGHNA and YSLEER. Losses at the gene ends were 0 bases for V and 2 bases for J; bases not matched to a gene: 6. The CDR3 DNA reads TGCGCCAGCAGCCAAGATCTCGGGACAGGGGGAACTGGAAACACCATATATTTT. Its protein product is CASSQDLGTGGTGNTIYF.

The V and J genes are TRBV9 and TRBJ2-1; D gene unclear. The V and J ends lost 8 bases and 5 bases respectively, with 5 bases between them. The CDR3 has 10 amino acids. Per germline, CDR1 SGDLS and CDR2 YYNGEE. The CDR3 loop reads CASGDNEQFF. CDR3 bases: TGTGCCAGTGGAGACAATGAGCAGTTCTTC.

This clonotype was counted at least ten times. Written as DNA, the CDR3 is TGTGCCAGCAGTTTACTGTTGAACACTGAAGCTTTCTTT. It specifies CASSLLLNTEAFF. The genes are TRBV12-3 or TRBV12-4 and TRBJ1-1; D is undetermined. Deletions cut 2 bases from V and 0 bases from J, with 4 bases between. The CDR3 is made up of 13 amino acids.

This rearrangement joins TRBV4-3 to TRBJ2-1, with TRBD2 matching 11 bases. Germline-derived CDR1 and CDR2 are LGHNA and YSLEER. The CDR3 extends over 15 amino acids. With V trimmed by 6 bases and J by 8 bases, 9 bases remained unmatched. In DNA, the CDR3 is TGCGCCAGCAGTGAATATAGCGGGAGGGCCGATGAGCAGTTCTTC. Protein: CASSEYSGRADEQFF.

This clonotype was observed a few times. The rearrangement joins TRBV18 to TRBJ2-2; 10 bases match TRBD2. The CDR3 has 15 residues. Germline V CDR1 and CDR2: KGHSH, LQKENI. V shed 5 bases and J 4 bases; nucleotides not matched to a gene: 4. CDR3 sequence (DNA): TGTGCCAGCTCAATCGGACTAGCGGCCACCGGGGAGCTGTTTTTT. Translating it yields CASSIGLAATGELFF.

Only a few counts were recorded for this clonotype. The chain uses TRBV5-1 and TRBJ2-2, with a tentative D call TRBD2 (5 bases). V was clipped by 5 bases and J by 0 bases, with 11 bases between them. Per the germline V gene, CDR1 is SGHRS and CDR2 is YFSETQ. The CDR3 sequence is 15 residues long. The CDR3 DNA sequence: TGCGCCAGCAGTTGGTCGGACTCGAACACCGGGGAGCTGTTTTTT. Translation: CASSWSDSNTGELFF.

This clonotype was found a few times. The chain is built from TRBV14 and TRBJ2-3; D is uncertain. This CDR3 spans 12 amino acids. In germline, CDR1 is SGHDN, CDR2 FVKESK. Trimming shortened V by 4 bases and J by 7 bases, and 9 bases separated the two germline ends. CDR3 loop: CASSRATNTQYF. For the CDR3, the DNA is TGTGCCAGCAGCCGAGCCACGAATACGCAGTATTTT.

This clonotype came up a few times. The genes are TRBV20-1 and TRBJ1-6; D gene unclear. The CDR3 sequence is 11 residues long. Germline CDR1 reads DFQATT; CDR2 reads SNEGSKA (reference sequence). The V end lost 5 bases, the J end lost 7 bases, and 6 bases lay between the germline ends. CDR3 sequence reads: CSAGVNSPLHF. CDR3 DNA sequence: TGCAGTGCTGGAGTCAATTCACCCCTCCACTTT.